This T cell receptor (beta chain) appears in the sequencing data of a study of T-cell reconstitution after alpha-beta-depleted transplantation in children. Preparing the TCRbeta library involved the use of unique molecular identifiers. MiXCR, run by TCRdb on the PCR reads, gives a single entry per CDR3 protein. The table lists approximately 510,000 distinct CDR3 sequences, about 16% of them singletons. This clonotype appeared a few times. The sequence derives from a human donor who donated a stem cell graft to a child with acute lymphoblastic leukemia. The material was PBMCs from the stem cell graft donor, obtained from the stem cell graft.

CDR3 residues: CASSYYETQYF. The CDR3 nucleotides are TGTGCCAGCAGCTACTATGAGACCCAGTACTTC. This chain uses TRBV11-1 with TRBJ2-5, with D hard to call. The length of the CDR3 is 11 residues. Deletions cut 4 bases from V and 5 bases from J, with 5 bases between. Germline CDR1 is SGHAT and CDR2 is FQDESV (reference sequence).